This T cell receptor beta chain was sequenced during a study of T cells expressing NK-cell markers. The germline CDR1 and CDR2 sequences are SGHVS and FNYEAQ. This CDR3 is built from 13 residues. After re-calling the 5' RACE reads, TCRdb lists one entry per CDR3 protein, DNA absent. The sample has about 260,000 distinct CDR3 sequences; the top ten hold 0.3% to 0.45%. What was sequenced was blood T cells: a sorted CD56 or NKG2C T cell subset, CD4+ or CD8+ T cells, or bulk PBMC T cells (not recorded which). This receptor was obtained from a man aged 18 to 30 in good health. The genes are TRBV7-6 and TRBJ2-1; TCRdb picks TRBD2, but there is no DNA to check that call. CDR3 sequence reads: CASRTSGGNEQFF. Looking up the rest from reference TRBV7-6 and TRBJ2-1 gives the full variable domain: GAGVSQSPRYKVTKRGQDVALRCDPISGHVSLYWYRQALGQGPEFLTYFNYEAQQDKSGLPNDRFSAERPEGSISTLTIQRTEQRDSAMYRCASRTSGGNEQFFGPGTRLTVL.